The 17 T cell receptor beta chains in this list originate from one sample, sequenced in a study of cytomegalovirus exposure and HLA in healthy donors. The PCR contained 60 Vbeta and 13 Jbeta primers. Clones were read by immunoSEQ multiplex PCR, and TCRdb kept only the in-frame ones, dropping some. The profile shows a few hundred thousand clones, 70% to 90% of them singletons. The sequenced material came from PBMCs. The receptors stem from a woman aged 60-75 years in good health and CMV-seropositive.

A word on this clone: The sample has other DNA sequences that encode this CDR3 too. The chain uses TRBV9 and TRBJ2-1, with 8 nucleotides matching TRBD2. This CDR3 has 16 amino acids. V shed 0 bases and J 3 bases; nucleotides not matched to a gene: 5. Germline V gives CDR1 SGDLS, CDR2 YYNGEE. CDR3 in DNA: TGTGCCAGCAGCGTAGGAGGTAGCGGGAACTACAATGAGCAGTTCTTC. Translated, it gives CASSVGGSGNYNEQFF. Complete variable domain (other parts from reference TRBV9 and TRBJ2-1): DSGVTQTPKHLITATGQRVTLRCSPRSGDLSVYWYQQSLDQGLQFLIQYYNGEERAKGNILERFSAQQFPDLHSELNLSSLELGDSALYFCASSVGGSGNYNEQFFGPGTRLTVL.

This chain connects TRBV19 to TRBJ2-1; TRBD2 agrees at 12 bases. Per the germline V gene, CDR1 is LNHDA and CDR2 is SQIVND (reference sequence). This CDR3 has 16 amino acids. With 1 base clipped from V and 8 bases from J, the junction kept 6 bases outside the gene matches. The CDR3 is CASSIVLASGRDEQFF. The CDR3 DNA reads as TGTGCCAGTAGTATAGTACTGGCTAGCGGGAGGGATGAGCAGTTCTTC.

Here the CDR3 reads CASSWTGRREAFF. In DNA form, the CDR3 reads TGTGCCAGCAGCTGGACAGGGAGAAGAGAAGCTTTCTTT. The chain joins TRBV5-5 to TRBJ1-1; 8 nucleotides agree with TRBD1. Losses at the gene ends were 3 bases for V and 8 bases for J; bases not matched to a gene: 6. Germline CDR1 and CDR2: SGHKS and YYEKEE (reference sequence). This CDR3 comprises 13 residues. Supplemented by reference TRBV5-5 and TRBJ1-1, the full variable domain reads DAGVTQSPTHLIKTRGQQVTLRCSPISGHKSVSWYQQVLGQGPQFIFQYYEKEERGRGNFPDRFSARQFPNYSSELNVNALLLGDSALYLCASSWTGRREAFFGQGTRLTVV.

The gene calls are TRBV5-6 and TRBJ1-2, with 12 bases aligning to TRBD1. The CDR3 is 17 amino acids. Germline values: CDR1 SGHDT, CDR2 YYEEEE. J was trimmed by 7 bases and V by 0 bases; bases with no gene match: 10. The CDR3 loop is CASSLAGTGGGFFGYTF. The CDR3 DNA is TGTGCCAGCAGCTTGGCCGGGACAGGGGGCGGTTTTTTTGGCTACACCTTC.

This CDR3 reads CASSYSGTGDDTEAFF. The CDR3 DNA reads as TGTGCCAGCAGTTACTCGGGGACAGGGGATGACACTGAAGCTTTCTTT. The J gene is TRBJ1-1, the V gene TRBV6-6; 10 bases align to TRBD1. CDR1 and CDR2 (germline): MNHNY, SVGAGI (reference sequence). CDR3 length: 16 residues. After removal of 0 bases from V and 3 bases from J, the junction contained 4 bases not matched to a gene.

The chain has TRBV6-5 and TRBJ2-1; the D gene is possibly TRBD1 (5 bases). V dropped 11 bases and J dropped 10 bases, with 12 bases sitting between them. This CDR3 has 10 amino acids. Germline V CDR1 and CDR2: MNHEY, SVGAGI. The CDR3 loop is CAETAGEQFF. CDR3 DNA: TGTGCCGAAACGGCAGGGGAGCAGTTCTTC.

The genes are TRBV2 and TRBJ2-7, with D uncertain. Germline V gene data show CDR1 as SNHLY and CDR2 as FYNNEI. Trimming took 4 bases from V and 4 from J, leaving 8 bases between them. This CDR3 comprises 12 residues. The CDR3 region is CASSGLRYEQYF. DNA of the CDR3: TGTGCCAGCAGTGGTTTGCGTTACGAGCAGTACTTC.

The CDR3 DNA sequence: TGTGCCAGCAGCCCTACTCGGTGGAGCTCCTACAATGAGCAGTTCTTC. Protein product: CASSPTRWSSYNEQFF. This chain connects TRBV7-9 to TRBJ2-1; D gene unclear. This CDR3 has 16 residues. The V and J ends lost 5 bases and 0 bases respectively, with 14 bases between them. The germline V gene has CDR1 SEHNR and CDR2 FQNEAQ (reference sequence).

This clone was observed a single time. V gene TRBV28 combines with J gene TRBJ1-2; TRBD1 agrees at 7 bases. The germline V gene has CDR1 MDHEN and CDR2 SYDVKM. Unmatched junction bases numbered 9, after V lost 6 bases and J lost 5 bases. This CDR3 is 14 amino acids long. This chain's CDR3 is CASSLGAGGYGYTF. As DNA, the CDR3 is TGTGCCAGCAGCCTTGGGGCAGGGGGATATGGCTACACCTTC.

The chain has TRBV30 and TRBJ1-6; D possibly corresponds to TRBD1 (5 bases). CDR3 length: 13 amino acids. The ends were cut back, 4 bases at V and 4 bases at J, with 8 bases in the middle. The V gene's germline CDR1 is GTSNPN and CDR2 SVGIG (reference sequence). The DNA for the CDR3 is TGTGCCTGGATGGGGACTTATAATTCACCCCTCCACTTT. It is translated as CAWMGTYNSPLHF.

V is TRBV10-2 and J is TRBJ2-1; D is possibly TRBD1 (5 bases). Trimming took 4 bases from V and 6 from J, leaving 13 bases between them. CDR1 WSHSY and CDR2 SAAADI come from the germline V gene. CDR3 length: 14 amino acids. CDR3 sequence: CASSGLTDLNEQFF. CDR3 sequence (DNA): TGCGCCAGCAGTGGGCTGACAGATCTCAATGAGCAGTTCTTC.

The chain uses TRBV5-1 and TRBJ2-2; TRBD2 matches at 8 bases. Germline V CDR1 and CDR2: SGHRS, YFSETQ. This CDR3 has 15 residues. V lost 7 bases, J lost 4 bases, and 9 bases stayed unmatched. This CDR3 is CASRKLAERTGELFF. Here the CDR3 DNA reads TGCGCCAGCCGCAAACTAGCGGAGCGCACCGGGGAGCTGTTTTTT.

This chain joins TRBV7-9 and TRBJ1-2; 9 bases map to TRBD1. This CDR3 contains 17 residues. V gave up 5 bases and J gave up 3 bases; unmatched junction bases: 13. Germline CDR1 reads SEHNR; CDR2 reads FQNEAQ (reference sequence). In DNA form, the CDR3 reads TGTGCCAGCAGCCCAATCGGGGACAGGGCCGGGGACTATGGCTACACCTTC. This sequence encodes CASSPIGDRAGDYGYTF.

The chain links TRBV6-1 to TRBJ1-1, with TRBD1 as a possible D gene (5 bases). Trimming took 3 bases from V and 4 from J, leaving 9 bases between them. CDR1 and CDR2 (germline): MNHNS, SASEGT. The CDR3 loop spans 13 amino acids. The CDR3 DNA is TGTGCCAGCAGTGAGGAGGGGTTCACTGAAGCTTTCTTT. It encodes CASSEEGFTEAFF.

The chain carries TRBV7-3 and TRBJ2-3; 8 bases are a match to TRBD2. Germline CDR1 and CDR2: SGHTA and FQGTGA. The CDR3 covers 16 residues. J gave up 0 bases and V 0 bases, and 2 bases lay outside the gene matches. CDR3 protein: CASSLTLAGSTDTQYF. In nucleotides, the CDR3 is TGTGCCAGCAGCTTAACGCTAGCGGGTAGCACAGATACGCAGTATTTT.

The chain combines TRBV7-3 with TRBJ2-5, with 8 bases matching TRBD1. Germline CDR1 reads SGHTA; CDR2 reads FQGTGA. The CDR3 covers 13 residues. After removal of 5 bases from V and 7 bases from J, the junction contained 6 bases not matched to a gene. In nucleotides, the CDR3 is TGTGCCAGCAGCCTCCAGGGGGCAGGGACCCAGTACTTC. This codes for CASSLQGAGTQYF.

The chain has TRBV5-1 and TRBJ2-3, with D maybe TRBD2 (6 bases). V lost 4 bases and J lost 3, with 18 bases in between. CDR1 SGHRS and CDR2 YFSETQ come from the germline V gene. This CDR3 is 16 amino acids long. CDR3 DNA: TGCGCCAGCAGCAAGGTGCCAGGAGGAGGGACAGATACGCAGTATTTT. Translated: CASSKVPGGGTDTQYF.